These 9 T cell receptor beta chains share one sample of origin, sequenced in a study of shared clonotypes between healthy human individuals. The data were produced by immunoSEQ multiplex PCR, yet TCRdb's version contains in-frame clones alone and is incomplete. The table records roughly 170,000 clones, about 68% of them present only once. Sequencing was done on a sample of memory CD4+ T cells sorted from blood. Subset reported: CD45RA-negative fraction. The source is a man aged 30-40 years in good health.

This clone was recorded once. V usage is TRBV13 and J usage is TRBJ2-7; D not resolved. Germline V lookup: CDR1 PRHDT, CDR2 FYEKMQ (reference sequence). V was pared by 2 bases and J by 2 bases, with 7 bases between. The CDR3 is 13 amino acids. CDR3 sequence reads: CASSLRLAYEQYF. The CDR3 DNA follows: TGTGCCAGCAGCTTACGGCTAGCCTACGAGCAGTACTTC.

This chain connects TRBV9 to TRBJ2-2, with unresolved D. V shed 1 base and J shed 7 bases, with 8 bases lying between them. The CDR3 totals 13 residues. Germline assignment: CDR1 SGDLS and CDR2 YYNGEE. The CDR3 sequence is CASSVRSFGELFF. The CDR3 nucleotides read TGTGCCAGCAGCGTACGTTCTTTCGGGGAGCTGTTTTTT.

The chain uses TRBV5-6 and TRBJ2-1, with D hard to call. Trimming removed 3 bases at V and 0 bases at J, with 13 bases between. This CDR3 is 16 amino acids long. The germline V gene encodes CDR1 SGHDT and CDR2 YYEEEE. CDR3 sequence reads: CASSYSILTSYNEQFF. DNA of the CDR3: TGTGCCAGCAGCTACAGCATATTGACCTCCTACAATGAGCAGTTCTTC. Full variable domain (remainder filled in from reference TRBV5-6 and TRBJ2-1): DAGVTQSPTHLIKTRGQQVTLRCSPKSGHDTVSWYQQALGQGPQFIFQYYEEEERQRGNFPDRFSGHQFPNYSSELNVNALLLGDSALYLCASSYSILTSYNEQFFGPGTRLTVL.

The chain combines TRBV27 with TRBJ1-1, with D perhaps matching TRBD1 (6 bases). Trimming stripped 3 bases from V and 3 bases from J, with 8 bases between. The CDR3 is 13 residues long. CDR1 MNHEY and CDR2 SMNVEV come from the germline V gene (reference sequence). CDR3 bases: TGTGCCAGCAGTTTCGACAGGTACACTGAAGCTTTCTTT. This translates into CASSFDRYTEAFF.

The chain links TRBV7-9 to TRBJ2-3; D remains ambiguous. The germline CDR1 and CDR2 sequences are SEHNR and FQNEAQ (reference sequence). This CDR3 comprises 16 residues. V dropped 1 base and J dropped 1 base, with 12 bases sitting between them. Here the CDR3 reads CASSLEGFRGTDTQYF. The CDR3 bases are TGTGCCAGCAGCTTAGAAGGCTTCCGTGGCACAGATACGCAGTATTTT.

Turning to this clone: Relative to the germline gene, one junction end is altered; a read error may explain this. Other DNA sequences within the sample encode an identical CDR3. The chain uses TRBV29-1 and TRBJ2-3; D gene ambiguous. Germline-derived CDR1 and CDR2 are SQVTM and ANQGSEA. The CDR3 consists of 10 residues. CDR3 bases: TGCAGCGCCGACACAGATACACAGTATTTT. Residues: CSADTDTQYF.

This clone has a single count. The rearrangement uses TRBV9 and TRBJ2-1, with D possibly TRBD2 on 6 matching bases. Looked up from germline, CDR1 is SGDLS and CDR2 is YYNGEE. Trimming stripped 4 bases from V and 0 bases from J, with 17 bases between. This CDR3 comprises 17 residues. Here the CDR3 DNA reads TGTGCCAGCAGCCCCTGGAAACGGGAGAGCTCCTACAATGAGCAGTTCTTC. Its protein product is CASSPWKRESSYNEQFF.

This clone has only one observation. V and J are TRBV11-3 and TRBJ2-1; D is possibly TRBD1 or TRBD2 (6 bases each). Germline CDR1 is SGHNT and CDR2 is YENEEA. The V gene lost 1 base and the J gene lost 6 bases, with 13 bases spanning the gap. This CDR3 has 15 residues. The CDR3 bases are TGTGCCAGCAGCTTAGTTCCGGGGGCGCCCAATGAGCAGTTCTTC. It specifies CASSLVPGAPNEQFF.

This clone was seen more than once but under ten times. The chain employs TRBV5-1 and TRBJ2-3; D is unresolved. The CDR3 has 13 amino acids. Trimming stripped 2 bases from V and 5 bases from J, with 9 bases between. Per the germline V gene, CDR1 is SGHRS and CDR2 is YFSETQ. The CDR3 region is CASSFLGVDTQYF. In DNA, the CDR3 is TGCGCCAGCAGCTTTCTTGGGGTAGATACGCAGTATTTT.